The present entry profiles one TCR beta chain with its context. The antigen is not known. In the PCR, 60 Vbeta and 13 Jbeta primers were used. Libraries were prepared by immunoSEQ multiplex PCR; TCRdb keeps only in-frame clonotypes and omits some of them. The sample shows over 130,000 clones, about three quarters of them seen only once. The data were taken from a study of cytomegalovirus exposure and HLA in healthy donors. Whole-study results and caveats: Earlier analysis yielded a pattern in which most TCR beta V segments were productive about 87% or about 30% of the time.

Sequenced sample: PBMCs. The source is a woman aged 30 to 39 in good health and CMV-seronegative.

This CDR3 reads CASSFILGLSGNTIYF. CDR3 bases: TGTGCCAGCAGCTTTATTCTGGGCTTATCTGGAAACACCATATATTTT. This chain uses TRBV7-8 with TRBJ1-3, with D unclear. The CDR3 is 16 residues long. V lost 3 bases, J lost 1 base, and 13 bases lay in between. Germline CDR1 and CDR2: SGHVS and FQNEAQ.